The 30 T cell receptor beta chains in this list originate from one sample, sequenced in a study of PD-1 blockade in mismatch repair-deficient tumors. As for time point: roughly ten-day in vitro stimulation with candidate neoantigen peptide 4. The method was immunoSEQ multiplex PCR; TCRdb's version includes in-frame clones alone and lacks a portion of them. This sample carries about 14,000 clones, approximately 81% of them seen once, and the ten largest clones take approximately 20%. Their specific antigens are unknown. The source material was cells cultured in vitro, sampled from a patient treated with pembrolizumab. Source of these receptors: an adult with mismatch repair-deficient cancer.

The chain links TRBV25-1 to TRBJ1-6; 7 bases align to TRBD1. This CDR3 has 15 amino acids. V lost 4 bases, J lost 5 bases, and 5 bases stayed unmatched. Germline V gene data show CDR1 as MGHDK and CDR2 as SYGVNS. The CDR3 coding sequence is TGTGCCAGCAGTGGGGGACAGTACAATAATTCACCCCTCCACTTT. Residues: CASSGGQYNNSPLHF.

The gene calls are TRBV19 and TRBJ2-1, with D possibly TRBD2 on 5 matching bases. V lost 6 bases and J lost 6, with 18 bases in between. The germline V gene has CDR1 LNHDA and CDR2 SQIVND (reference sequence). The CDR3 extends over 15 amino acids. The CDR3 DNA reads as TGTGCCAGTAGGGACGGGGAGTTATTGGGCAATGAGCAGTTCTTC. This gives the protein CASRDGELLGNEQFF. Based on the CDR3 plus reference TRBV19 and TRBJ2-1, the full variable domain is DGGITQSPKYLFRKEGQNVTLSCEQNLNHDAMYWYRQDPGQGLRLIYYSQIVNDFQKGDIAEGYSVSREKKESFPLTVTSAQKNPTAFYLCASRDGELLGNEQFFGPGTRLTVL.

The gene calls are TRBV2 and TRBJ1-2; D is ambiguous. V was clipped by 6 bases and J by 3 bases, with 8 bases between them. The germline CDR1 and CDR2 sequences are SNHLY and FYNNEI. The CDR3 length is 12 residues. CDR3 amino acids: CASRVEYYGYTF. In DNA form, the CDR3 reads TGTGCCAGCAGAGTCGAATACTATGGCTACACCTTC.

Only a few counts were recorded for this clone. The chain employs TRBV28 and TRBJ1-1; D may be TRBD1 (6 bases). CDR1 and CDR2 (germline): MDHEN, SYDVKM. This CDR3 has 17 residues. V lost 1 base and J lost 1, with 16 bases in between. This CDR3 is CASSLSPYRVANTEAFF. For the CDR3, the DNA is TGTGCCAGCAGTTTATCTCCCTACAGGGTCGCGAACACTGAAGCTTTCTTT.

V usage is TRBV7-2 and J usage is TRBJ1-5; D may be TRBD1 (6 bases). Per the germline V gene, CDR1 is SGHTA and CDR2 is FQGNSA. The V and J ends lost 2 bases and 0 bases respectively, with 14 bases between them. The CDR3 has 17 amino acids. In DNA, the CDR3 is TGTGCCAGCAGCTTAAGGGGGGGCTGGGGTAGCAATCAGCCCCAGCATTTT. Translation: CASSLRGGWGSNQPQHF.

The V call is TRBV30, the J call TRBJ1-3, with D possibly matching TRBD1 (5 bases). The CDR3 has 13 residues. V lost 3 bases and J 3 bases, leaving 9 bases between the germline ends. The germline gives CDR1 GTSNPN, CDR2 SVGIG (reference sequence). Written as DNA, the CDR3 is TGTGCCTGGAGCCCAGGGAGTGGAAACACCATATATTTT. Encoded protein: CAWSPGSGNTIYF.

This clone appeared once. The CDR3 DNA reads TGTGCCAGCAGCGCTACTATGGCCCGTGAAGCTTTCTTT. Its protein is CASSATMAREAFF. The chain carries TRBV7-2 and TRBJ1-1, with D unresolved. The CDR3 spans 13 residues. Germline lookup yields CDR1 SGHTA and CDR2 FQGNSA. V dropped 5 bases and J dropped 7 bases, with 14 bases sitting between them.

The chain recombines TRBV27 with TRBJ1-5; D is unresolved. The germline gives CDR1 MNHEY, CDR2 SMNVEV (reference sequence). This CDR3 has 16 amino acids. With 7 bases removed from V and 1 base from J, the gap between germline ends came to 17 bases. The CDR3 DNA is TGTGCCAGCACCGCAAACGGGATTACCAGCAATCAGCCCCAGCATTTT. Its translation: CASTANGITSNQPQHF.

V and J are TRBV4-1 and TRBJ1-1; D is possibly TRBD1 (6 bases). V was cut by 1 base and J by 9 bases, with 12 bases left in between. The CDR3 totals 13 residues. Germline loops: CDR1 MGHRA, CDR2 YSYEKL. This CDR3 is CASSQGAGVKAFF. The CDR3 DNA sequence: TGCGCCAGCAGCCAAGGGGCAGGGGTAAAAGCTTTCTTT.

This chain uses TRBV5-6 with TRBJ2-5; the match to TRBD2 covers 8 bases. The germline CDR1 and CDR2 sequences are SGHDT and YYEEEE. The CDR3 loop spans 15 amino acids. The J segment lost 4 bases and the V segment lost 4 bases, leaving 9 bases of the junction unmatched. CDR3 loop: CASSPEPGGRETQYF. As DNA, the CDR3 is TGTGCCAGCAGCCCCGAACCGGGGGGGAGAGAGACCCAGTACTTC.

The CDR3 loop reads CASSQATGPRQPQHF. CDR3 DNA sequence: TGCGCCAGCAGCCAGGCGACAGGACCGAGGCAGCCCCAGCATTTT. The chain joins TRBV4-1 to TRBJ1-5; D perhaps matches TRBD1 (6 bases). V lost 3 bases, J lost 7 bases, and 16 bases lay in between. Germline CDR1 and CDR2: MGHRA and YSYEKL. The CDR3 consists of 15 residues.

The chain joins TRBV4-2 to TRBJ2-1; 7 positions agree with TRBD2. V was clipped by 3 bases and J by 8 bases; unmatched bases: 10. Germline loops: CDR1 LGHNA, CDR2 YNFKEQ. The CDR3 totals 15 residues. The CDR3 nucleotides read TGTGCCAGCAGCCATTGGGAGGGCCGCGCCGATGAGCAGTTCTTC. Translating it yields CASSHWEGRADEQFF.

The chain employs TRBV19 and TRBJ2-1; TRBD2 matches 12 bases. CDR3 length: 18 residues. The V gene end was trimmed by 1 base and the J gene end by 5 bases; junction bases not matched to a gene: 9. Germline values: CDR1 LNHDA, CDR2 SQIVND (reference sequence). CDR3 loop: CASSIGLLAGGWDNEQFF. CDR3 nucleotide sequence: TGTGCCAGTAGTATAGGGCTACTAGCGGGAGGCTGGGACAATGAGCAGTTCTTC.

The rearrangement joins TRBV30 to TRBJ2-1; 8 nucleotides agree with TRBD1. Germline V gives CDR1 GTSNPN, CDR2 SVGIG (reference sequence). The CDR3 has 15 amino acids. The junction had 7 bases not matched to a gene; V was cut back by 4 bases and J by 2 bases. CDR3 in DNA: TGTGCCTGGATGATGGGGACAGGAACCTACAATGAGCAGTTCTTC. It codes for CAWMMGTGTYNEQFF.

The chain employs TRBV2 and TRBJ2-1; a possible D gene is TRBD2 (6 bases). Germline CDR1 is SNHLY and CDR2 is FYNNEI. V gave up 5 bases and J gave up 6 bases, with 14 bases separating them. This CDR3 spans 14 amino acids. CDR3 region: CASSSGLATNEQFF. The DNA of the CDR3 is TGTGCCAGCAGTTCGGGGCTAGCGACCAATGAGCAGTTCTTC.

The gene calls are TRBV6-1 and TRBJ1-3; D is unclear. V lost 2 bases and J 0 bases, leaving 11 bases between the germline ends. CDR1 and CDR2 (germline): MNHNS, SASEGT. The CDR3 spans 16 residues. CDR3 nucleotides: TGTGCCAGCAGTGAACGGAACGAACTCTCTGGAAACACCATATATTTT. It specifies CASSERNELSGNTIYF.

V gene TRBV19 combines with J gene TRBJ2-5, with D tentatively TRBD1 (6 bases). The germline CDR1 and CDR2 sequences are LNHDA and SQIVND (reference sequence). The V and J ends lost 4 bases and 2 bases respectively, with 11 bases between them. The CDR3 is 14 amino acids. The CDR3 nucleotides are TGTGCCAGTAGTACAACAGGGAGTCAAGAGACCCAGTACTTC. This gives the protein CASSTTGSQETQYF.

The J gene is TRBJ2-7, the V gene TRBV7-9, with D perhaps TRBD2 (6 bases). With 1 base removed from V and 0 bases from J, the gap between germline ends came to 7 bases. The CDR3 has 14 residues. The germline gives CDR1 SEHNR, CDR2 FQNEAQ (reference sequence). This chain's CDR3 is CASSLVGGSYEQYF. Written as DNA, the CDR3 is TGTGCCAGCAGCTTAGTGGGGGGCTCCTACGAGCAGTACTTC.

The gene calls are TRBV28 and TRBJ1-1; 8 bases agree with TRBD1. Germline V gene lookup returns CDR1 MDHEN and CDR2 SYDVKM. Losses at the gene ends were 6 bases for V and 1 base for J; bases not matched to a gene: 13. The CDR3 covers 17 residues. The CDR3 region has the DNA TGTGCCAGCAGAGATCTGACTGGACAGGGTCAGAACACTGAAGCTTTCTTT. Its protein is CASRDLTGQGQNTEAFF.

This clone was seen a handful of times. V usage is TRBV5-4 and J usage is TRBJ2-7; 7 positions match TRBD1. The junction had 15 bases not matched to a gene; V was cut back by 0 bases and J by 3 bases. The CDR3 consists of 18 residues. The germline V gene encodes CDR1 SGHNT and CDR2 YYREEE (reference sequence). The CDR3 DNA sequence: TGTGCCAGCAGCTTGGGTGGGACAGCCAACGCCGTAAACTACGAGCAGTACTTC. It codes for CASSLGGTANAVNYEQYF.

This clone was detected a few times. This chain connects TRBV5-5 to TRBJ1-2, with D possibly TRBD1 on 6 matching bases. CDR1 and CDR2 (germline): SGHKS, YYEKEE (reference sequence). The germline V and J ends were trimmed by 0 bases and 0 bases, with 12 bases remaining between them. CDR3 length equals 16 residues. The chain's CDR3 is CASSLGGRSSNYGYTF. In nucleotides, the CDR3 is TGTGCCAGCAGCTTGGGGGGGCGTTCTTCTAACTATGGCTACACCTTC.

As DNA, the CDR3 is TGTGCCAGCAGCCAACTAGCGGGAGGGCCCAATGAGCAGTTCTTC. Protein: CASSQLAGGPNEQFF. V gene TRBV14 combines with J gene TRBJ2-1, with 12 bases that match TRBD2. CDR3 length: 15 residues. Germline assignment: CDR1 SGHDN and CDR2 FVKESK. The J segment lost 6 bases and the V segment lost 2 bases, leaving 2 bases of the junction unmatched.

The J gene is TRBJ2-5, the V gene TRBV13, with 13 bases matching TRBD2. Losses at the gene ends were 3 bases for V and 7 bases for J; bases not matched to a gene: 8. The germline V gene has CDR1 PRHDT and CDR2 FYEKMQ (reference sequence). The CDR3 has 16 residues. CDR3 coding DNA: TGTGCCAGCAGCTTCGGACTAGCGGGAGTCGGTGGGACCCAGTACTTC. It encodes CASSFGLAGVGGTQYF.

This sequence joins TRBV2 and TRBJ2-7; D is unclear. In germline, CDR1 is SNHLY, CDR2 FYNNEI. V lost 8 bases, J lost 2 bases, and 10 bases lay in between. This CDR3 contains 12 residues. The CDR3 DNA follows: TGTGCCAGCTCAATCCGACCCTACGAGCAGTACTTC. Amino acid sequence: CASSIRPYEQYF. The entire variable domain, with the rest obtained from reference TRBV2 and TRBJ2-7, is as follows: EPEVTQTPSHQVTQMGQEVILRCVPISNHLYFYWYRQILGQKVEFLVSFYNNEISEKSEIFDDQFSVERPDGSNFTLKIRSTKLEDSAMYFCASSIRPYEQYFGPGTRLTVT.

The V gene is TRBV12-5, the J gene TRBJ2-5; 8 bases map to TRBD2. Trimming at V came to 4 bases and at J to 4 bases, leaving 11 bases not matched to a gene. This CDR3 has 16 amino acids. CDR1 is LGHNT, CDR2 FRNRAP, per germline. The CDR3 here is CASGSGSGGFRETQYF. CDR3 DNA: TGTGCTAGTGGTTCGGGGTCGGGAGGGTTCCGAGAGACCCAGTACTTC. Full variable domain (remainder filled in from reference TRBV12-5 and TRBJ2-5): DARVTQTPRHKVTEMGQEVTMRCQPILGHNTVFWYRQTMMQGLELLAYFRNRAPLDDSGMPKDRFSAEMPDATLATLKIQPSEPRDSAVYFCASGSGSGGFRETQYFGPGTRLLVL.

CDR3 sequence: CASRRQTPPLHF. The CDR3 DNA is TGTGCCAGCAGGAGACAGACTCCACCCCTCCACTTT. This rearrangement joins TRBV6-5 to TRBJ1-6, with D possibly being TRBD1 (5 bases). CDR1 and CDR2 (germline): MNHEY, SVGAGI. V was clipped by 6 bases and J by 11 bases, with 11 bases between them. The CDR3 contains 12 residues.

V gene TRBV29-1 combines with J gene TRBJ2-2; no clear D. There are 12 residues in the CDR3. CDR1 is SQVTM, CDR2 ANQGSEA, per germline. V shed 6 bases and J shed 2 bases, with 7 bases lying between them. This CDR3 reads CSVHKNTGELFF. CDR3 DNA: TGCAGCGTACACAAAAACACCGGGGAGCTGTTTTTT.

The chain combines TRBV29-1 with TRBJ1-3; 7 bases map to TRBD1. Germline CDR1 is SQVTM and CDR2 is ANQGSEA. Unmatched junction bases numbered 3, after V lost 7 bases and J lost 0 bases. The CDR3 covers 13 residues. Here the CDR3 reads CSAWDSSGNTIYF. CDR3 coding DNA: TGCAGCGCCTGGGACAGCTCTGGAAACACCATATATTTT.

This chain links TRBV2 with TRBJ2-5; unclear D gene. This CDR3 comprises 12 residues. Germline assignment: CDR1 SNHLY and CDR2 FYNNEI. V gave up 2 bases and J gave up 5 bases, with 6 bases separating them. CDR3 amino acids: CASSERLETQYF. As DNA, the CDR3 is TGTGCCAGCAGTGAAAGGTTGGAGACCCAGTACTTC.

The CDR3 bases are TGTGCCAGCAGCTCCCACCCGGCGTCCTACAATGAGCAGTTCTTC. Translation gives CASSSHPASYNEQFF. This chain joins TRBV7-3 and TRBJ2-1, with unresolved D. There are 15 residues in the CDR3. Trimming took 4 bases from V and 1 from J, leaving 11 bases between them. The germline V gene has CDR1 SGHTA and CDR2 FQGTGA. Based on the CDR3 plus reference TRBV7-3 and TRBJ2-1, the full variable domain is GAGVSQTPSNKVTEKGKYVELRCDPISGHTALYWYRQSLGQGPEFLIYFQGTGAADDSGLPNDRFFAVRPEGSVSTLKIQRTERGDSAVYLCASSSHPASYNEQFFGPGTRLTVL.